This T cell receptor beta chain is from a study of blood T cell repertoires in COVID-19. Turning to the study itself: PBMCs, B-cell-depleted T cells, or T cells provided the cDNA or gDNA that made up the material.

The assay was immunoSEQ multiplex PCR, and TCRdb's table has in-frame clones only and misses some. The data show around 330,000 clones, approximately 88% seen once. The germline V and J ends were trimmed by 2 bases and 0 bases, with 4 bases remaining between them. This CDR3 has 13 amino acids. Germline V CDR1 and CDR2: SGHTA, FQGNSA. V is TRBV7-2 and J is TRBJ1-1, with D unresolved. The origin of this receptor is a woman between 18 and 30 years old who had recovered from COVID-19. The sequenced sample was PBMCs or T cells enriched from blood (not recorded which). CDR3 nucleotides: TGTGCCAGCAGCTTACCGGTGAACACTGAAGCTTTCTTT. Its translation is CASSLPVNTEAFF.